Listed below are T cell receptor beta chains from one sample, sequenced in a study of CD8+ T cells in alopecia areata. The protocol was immunoSEQ multiplex PCR, while the TCRdb copy is restricted to in-frame clones and leaves out a portion. The repertoire holds about 200,000 clones, with 50% to 60% as singletons. The sample was CD4+ T cells sorted from blood, taken at week 4, from a patient treated with tofacitinib. The receptors originated from a human donor with alopecia areata. The CDR3 runs from the conserved cysteine through the conserved F or W. D genes are given only for firm matches. Where a row states a size, it is once, few, many or the class of an expanded clone; other rows omit it.

D	V	J	size	CDR3	DNA
NA	TRBV6-6	TRBJ2-3	NA	CASSYSPPPDKQYF	TGTGCCAGCAGTTACTCGCCCCCGCCGGATAAGCAGTATTTT
NA	TRBV4-3	TRBJ2-3	NA	CASSLGAFGSDTQYF	TGCGCCAGCAGCTTGGGAGCATTCGGTTCAGATACGCAGTATTTT
NA	TRBV4-3	TRBJ2-3	NA	CASSQEDTQYF	TGCGCCAGCAGCCAAGAAGATACGCAGTATTTT
NA	TRBV5-1	TRBJ2-1	NA	CASSLQSSGVNEQFF	TGCGCCAGCAGCCTGCAAAGCTCCGGGGTCAATGAGCAGTTCTTC
TRBD2	TRBV2	TRBJ2-2	NA	CASSDGLAGTGELFF	TGTGCCAGCAGCGATGGACTAGCGGGGACCGGGGAGCTGTTTTTT
NA	TRBV28	TRBJ2-3	NA	CASSPGGNTDTQYF	TGTGCCAGCAGTCCTGGTGGTAACACAGATACGCAGTATTTT
NA	TRBV6-1	TRBJ1-6	few	CASSEVQGSPLHF	TGTGCCAGCAGTGAAGTTCAGGGTTCACCCCTCCACTTT
NA	TRBV4-3	TRBJ2-2	NA	CASSRDSRTNTGELFF	TGCGCCAGCAGCCGCGACAGCCGGACGAACACCGGGGAGCTGTTTTTT
NA	TRBV27	TRBJ1-5	few	CASSFVPNQPQHF	TGTGCCAGCAGTTTTGTGCCCAATCAGCCCCAGCATTTT
NA	TRBV6-6	TRBJ2-3	NA	CASSPKGQYTDTQYF	TGTGCCAGCAGCCCCAAAGGACAGTACACAGATACGCAGTATTTT
NA	TRBV6-5	TRBJ2-5	few	CASSRTRVETQYF	TGTGCCAGCAGCCGGACAAGGGTAGAGACCCAGTACTTC
TRBD1	TRBV29-1	TRBJ1-1	NA	CSARTGWGMSTEAFF	TGCAGCGCCCGGACAGGCTGGGGGATGAGCACTGAAGCTTTCTTT
NA	TRBV29-1	TRBJ2-7	few	CSVILFEGTYEQYF	TGCAGCGTTATTTTATTCGAGGGGACCTACGAGCAGTACTTC
NA	TRBV5-1	TRBJ1-2	NA	CASSLIRVEDGYTF	TGCGCCAGCAGCTTGATAAGGGTAGAGGATGGCTACACCTTC
NA	TRBV5-1	TRBJ1-1	NA	CASSLAQGNTEAFF	TGCGCCAGCAGCTTGGCCCAGGGGAACACTGAAGCTTTCTTT
NA	TRBV6-5	TRBJ1-6	NA	CASSLGGNSPLHF	TGTGCCAGCTCCTTGGGCGGGAATTCACCCCTCCACTTT
NA	TRBV21-1	TRBJ2-1	few	CASIRHTGTSGDSSYNEQFF	TGTGCCAGCATCAGACATACCGGGACTAGCGGGGATAGTTCCTACAATGAGCAGTTCTTC
NA	TRBV2	TRBJ2-3	NA	CASIRLEATQYF	TGTGCCAGCATTCGACTAGAAGCTACGCAGTATTTT
TRBD1	TRBV28	TRBJ1-2	NA	CASSLATGRGGYTF	TGTGCCAGCAGTTTAGCGACAGGGAGAGGGGGCTACACCTTC
NA	TRBV29-1	TRBJ2-7	few	CSVGGRYEQYF	TGCAGCGTGGGGGGTCGTTACGAGCAGTACTTC
NA	TRBV6-1	TRBJ1-2	NA	CASSEAGRDGYTF	TGTGCCAGCAGTGAAGCGGGGCGGGATGGCTACACCTTC
TRBD1	TRBV5-6	TRBJ2-1	NA	CASSLSPDRTYNEQFF	TGTGCCAGCAGCTTGTCACCGGACAGGACATACAATGAGCAGTTCTTC
NA	TRBV29-1	TRBJ2-1	NA	CSVEQRQIIYNEQFF	TGCAGCGTTGAACAGCGACAGATAATCTACAATGAGCAGTTCTTC
TRBD1	TRBV18	TRBJ2-3	NA	CASSPGTGGTDTQYF	TGTGCCAGCTCACCAGGGACAGGCGGCACAGATACGCAGTATTTT
TRBD1	TRBV2	TRBJ1-4	NA	CASDRDSKLFF	TGTGCCAGCGACCGGGACAGTAAACTGTTTTTT
NA	TRBV19	TRBJ1-2	NA	CASSKEPGGYTF	TGTGCCAGTAGTAAGGAACCCGGAGGCTACACCTTC
TRBD1	TRBV7-2	TRBJ2-1	NA	CASSLTTGGSEKQFF	TGTGCCAGCAGCTTAACGACAGGGGGGAGTGAGAAGCAGTTCTTC
NA	TRBV5-1	TRBJ2-5	NA	CASSLTGSLLQETQYF	TGCGCCAGCAGCTTAACAGGGAGTCTCCTCCAAGAGACCCAGTACTTC
NA	TRBV29-1	TRBJ2-7	NA	CSAEANYEQYF	TGCAGCGCTGAGGCAAACTACGAGCAGTACTTC
NA	TRBV5-1	TRBJ2-2	NA	CASSPNTGELFF	TGCGCCAGCAGTCCAAACACCGGGGAGCTGTTTTTT
NA	TRBV10-2	TRBJ2-3	few	CATGVTDTQYF	TGCGCCACCGGAGTCACAGATACGCAGTATTTT
NA	TRBV4-1	TRBJ2-3	NA	CASSDAPGSTDTQYF	TGCGCCAGCAGTGACGCGCCGGGGAGCACAGATACGCAGTATTTT
TRBD1	TRBV25-1	TRBJ1-4	NA	CASSRGLGEKLFF	TGTGCCAGCAGCAGGGGGCTAGGGGAAAAACTGTTTTTT
TRBD1	TRBV9	TRBJ1-2	NA	CASSPYDRVGNYGYTF	TGTGCCAGCAGCCCGTACGACAGGGTGGGAAACTATGGCTACACCTTC
NA	TRBV4-3	TRBJ1-6	few	CASSRDSDSPLHF	TGCGCCAGCAGCCGCGACAGCGATTCACCCCTCCACTTT
NA	TRBV27	TRBJ1-1	NA	CASSLVSGSEAFF	TGTGCCAGCAGTTTAGTCTCAGGGTCTGAAGCTTTCTTT
NA	TRBV25-1	TRBJ1-1	NA	CASSDIGTEAFF	TGTGCCAGCAGTGACATTGGGACTGAAGCTTTCTTT
NA	TRBV30	TRBJ1-6	NA	CAWSPQGLNSPLHF	TGTGCCTGGAGCCCCCAGGGGCTCAATTCACCCCTCCACTTT
TRBD1	TRBV4-1	TRBJ1-2	few	CASSLRTGGDYGYTF	TGCGCCAGCAGCCTAAGGACAGGGGGAGACTATGGCTACACCTTC
TRBD2	TRBV9	TRBJ2-1	few	CASSVIPGTSGRKSSYNEQFF	TGTGCCAGCAGCGTCATCCCCGGGACTAGCGGGCGGAAGAGCTCCTACAATGAGCAGTTCTTC
TRBD1	TRBV7-2	TRBJ2-2	NA	CASSQTGSTGELFF	TGTGCCAGCAGCCAGACAGGGTCAACCGGGGAGCTGTTTTTT
NA	TRBV10-3	TRBJ1-5	few	CAISERDQPQHF	TGTGCCATCAGTGAAAGGGATCAGCCCCAGCATTTT
NA	TRBV29-1	TRBJ2-3	NA	CSGRVQGRTDTQYF	TGCAGCGGGAGGGTGCAGGGACGGACAGATACGCAGTATTTT
NA	TRBV10-3	TRBJ2-7	few	CATKRETDSTVGEQYF	TGTGCCACCAAAAGAGAAACGGACAGTACGGTTGGCGAGCAGTACTTC
NA	TRBV27	TRBJ2-3	NA	CASSWQGGSTDTQYF	TGTGCCAGCAGTTGGCAGGGCGGGAGCACAGATACGCAGTATTTT
NA	TRBV10-3	TRBJ2-1	few	CAISEEGLLANEQFF	TGTGCCATCAGTGAGGAAGGACTCCTGGCGAATGAGCAGTTCTTC
NA	TRBV20-1	TRBJ1-2	NA	CSAPDKYGYTF	TGCAGTGCCCCGGACAAATATGGCTACACCTTC
NA	TRBV9	TRBJ2-4	NA	CASSTTTDSWNIQYF	TGTGCCAGCAGCACGACGACGGACAGTTGGAACATTCAGTACTTC
NA	TRBV4-1	TRBJ1-5	few	CASSQDRWNQPQHF	TGCGCCAGCAGCCAAGATCGGTGGAATCAGCCCCAGCATTTT
TRBD2	TRBV7-2	TRBJ2-7	NA	CASSPTSGASYEQYF	TGTGCCAGCAGTCCGACTAGCGGGGCTTCCTACGAGCAGTACTTC